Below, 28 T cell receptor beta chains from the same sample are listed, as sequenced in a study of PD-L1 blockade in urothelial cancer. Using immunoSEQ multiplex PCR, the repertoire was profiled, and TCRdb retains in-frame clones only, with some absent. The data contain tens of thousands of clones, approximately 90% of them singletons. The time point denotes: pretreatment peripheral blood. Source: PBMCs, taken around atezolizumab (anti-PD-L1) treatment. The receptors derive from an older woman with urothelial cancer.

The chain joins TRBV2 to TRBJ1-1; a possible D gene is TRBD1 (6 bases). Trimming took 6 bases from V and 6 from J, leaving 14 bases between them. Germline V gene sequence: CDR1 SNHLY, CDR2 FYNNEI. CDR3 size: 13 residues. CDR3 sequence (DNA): TGTGCCAGCAGGACTCAGGGGTCGGCTGAAGCTTTCTTT. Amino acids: CASRTQGSAEAFF.

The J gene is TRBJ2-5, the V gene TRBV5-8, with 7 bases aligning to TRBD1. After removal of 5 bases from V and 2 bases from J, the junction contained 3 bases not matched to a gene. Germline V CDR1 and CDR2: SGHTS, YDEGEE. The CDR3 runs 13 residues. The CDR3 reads CASRPRGQETQYF. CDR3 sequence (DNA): TGTGCCAGCAGACCCAGGGGGCAAGAGACCCAGTACTTC. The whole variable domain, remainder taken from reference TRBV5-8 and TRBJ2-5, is EAGVTQSPTHLIKTRGQQATLRCSPISGHTSVYWYQQALGLGLQFLLWYDEGEERNRGNFPPRFSGRQFPNYSSELNVNALELEDSALYLCASRPRGQETQYFGPGTRLLVL.

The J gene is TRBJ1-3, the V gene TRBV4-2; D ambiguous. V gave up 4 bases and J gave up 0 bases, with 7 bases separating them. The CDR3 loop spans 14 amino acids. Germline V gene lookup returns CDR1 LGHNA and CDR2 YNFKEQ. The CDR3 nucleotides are TGTGCCAGCAGCCCTGGGAGCTCTGGAAACACCATATATTTT. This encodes CASSPGSSGNTIYF.

DNA of the CDR3: TGTGCCAGCAGTCCATTTTGGACAGGTCGGACCGGGGAGCTGTTTTTT. Amino acid sequence: CASSPFWTGRTGELFF. V gene TRBV6-6 combines with J gene TRBJ2-2; 7 nucleotides match TRBD1. This CDR3 contains 16 residues. Trimming cost V 5 bases and J 5 bases; bases outside gene matches: 11. Germline V gene data show CDR1 as MNHNY and CDR2 as SVGAGI (reference sequence).

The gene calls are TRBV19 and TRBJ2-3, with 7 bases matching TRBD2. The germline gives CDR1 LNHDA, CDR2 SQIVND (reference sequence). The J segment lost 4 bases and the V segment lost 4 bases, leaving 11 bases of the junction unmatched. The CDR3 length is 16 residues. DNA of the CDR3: TGTGCCAGTAGTACCCCGAGTGGCGGGAGAGCAGATACGCAGTATTTT. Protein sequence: CASSTPSGGRADTQYF.

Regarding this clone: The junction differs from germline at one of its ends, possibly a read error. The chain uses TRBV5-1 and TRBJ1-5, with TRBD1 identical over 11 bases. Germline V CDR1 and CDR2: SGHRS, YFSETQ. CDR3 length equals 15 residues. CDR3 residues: CASSLDRGQGQPQHF. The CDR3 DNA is TGCGCCAGCAGTTTGGACAGGGGGCAGGGTCAGCCCCAGCATTTT.

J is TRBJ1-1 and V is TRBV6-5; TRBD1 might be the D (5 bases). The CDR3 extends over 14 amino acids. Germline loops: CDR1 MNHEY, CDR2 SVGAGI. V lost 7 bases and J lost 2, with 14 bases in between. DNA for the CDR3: TGTGCCAGCATTAAGGACGGGGGAAACACTGAAGCTTTCTTT. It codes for CASIKDGGNTEAFF.

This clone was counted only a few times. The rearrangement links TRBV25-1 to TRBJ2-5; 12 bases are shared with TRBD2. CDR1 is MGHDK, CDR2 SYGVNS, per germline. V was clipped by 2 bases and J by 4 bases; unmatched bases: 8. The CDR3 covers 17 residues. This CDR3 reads CASSEVRLAGVGETQYF. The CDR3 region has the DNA TGTGCCAGCAGTGAAGTCAGACTAGCGGGAGTGGGAGAGACCCAGTACTTC.

CDR3 DNA: TGTGCCAGTAGTGAGCGGCGATTTAGCGGGGGGGCTCGTACCCAGTACTTC. Translation: CASSERRFSGGARTQYF. The J gene is TRBJ2-5, the V gene TRBV19, with TRBD2 matching 11 bases. J lost 8 bases, V lost 5 bases, and 16 bases had no gene match. The V gene's germline CDR1 is LNHDA and CDR2 SQIVND (reference sequence). CDR3 length equals 17 residues. Full variable domain (rest looked up from reference TRBV19 and TRBJ2-5): DGGITQSPKYLFRKEGQNVTLSCEQNLNHDAMYWYRQDPGQGLRLIYYSQIVNDFQKGDIAEGYSVSREKKESFPLTVTSAQKNPTAFYLCASSERRFSGGARTQYFGPGTRLLVL.

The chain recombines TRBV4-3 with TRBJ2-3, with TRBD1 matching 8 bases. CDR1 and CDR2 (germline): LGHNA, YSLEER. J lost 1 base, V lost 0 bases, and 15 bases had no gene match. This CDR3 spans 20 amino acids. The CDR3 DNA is TGCGCCAGCAGCCAAGAAGGACAGGGAGTGTCTGGCGCCCGCACAGATACGCAGTATTTT. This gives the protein CASSQEGQGVSGARTDTQYF.

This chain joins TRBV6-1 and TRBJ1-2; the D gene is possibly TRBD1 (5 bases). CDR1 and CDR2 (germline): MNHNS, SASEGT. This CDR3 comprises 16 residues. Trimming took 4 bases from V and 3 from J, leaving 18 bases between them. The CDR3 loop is CASSGFGAGLDYGYTF. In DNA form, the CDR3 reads TGTGCCAGCAGTGGCTTTGGGGCTGGCCTTGACTATGGCTACACCTTC.

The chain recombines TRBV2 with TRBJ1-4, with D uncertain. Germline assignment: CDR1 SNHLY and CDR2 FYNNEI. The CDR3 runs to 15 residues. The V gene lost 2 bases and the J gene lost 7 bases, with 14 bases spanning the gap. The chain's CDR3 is CASSENGLGSEKLFF. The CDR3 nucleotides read TGTGCCAGCAGTGAAAATGGGCTGGGGAGTGAAAAACTGTTTTTT.

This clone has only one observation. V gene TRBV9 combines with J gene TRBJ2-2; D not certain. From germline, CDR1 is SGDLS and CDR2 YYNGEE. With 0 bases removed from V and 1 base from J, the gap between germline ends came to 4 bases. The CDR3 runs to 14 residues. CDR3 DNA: TGTGCCAGCAGCGTAGCCGGGAACACCGGGGAGCTGTTTTTT. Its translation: CASSVAGNTGELFF.

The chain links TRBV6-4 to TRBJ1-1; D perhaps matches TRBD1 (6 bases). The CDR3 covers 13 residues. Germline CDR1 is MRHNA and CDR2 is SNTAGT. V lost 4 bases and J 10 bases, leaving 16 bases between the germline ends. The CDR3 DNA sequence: TGTGCCAGCAGTGGCGAACAGGGTTCGGTAGCTTTCTTT. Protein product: CASSGEQGSVAFF.

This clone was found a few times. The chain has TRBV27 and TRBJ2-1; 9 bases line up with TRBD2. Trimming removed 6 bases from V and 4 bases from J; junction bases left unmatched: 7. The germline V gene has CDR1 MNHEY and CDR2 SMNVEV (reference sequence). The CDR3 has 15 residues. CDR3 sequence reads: CASSPMSGRYNEQFF. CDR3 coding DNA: TGTGCCAGCAGCCCCATGAGCGGGAGGTACAATGAGCAGTTCTTC.

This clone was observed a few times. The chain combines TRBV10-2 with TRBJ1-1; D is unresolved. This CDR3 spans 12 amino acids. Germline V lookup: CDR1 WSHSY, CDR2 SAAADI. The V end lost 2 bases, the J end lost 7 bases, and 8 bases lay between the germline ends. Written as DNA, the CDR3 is TGCGCCAGCAGTGAGCGGGGAATTGAAGCTTTCTTT. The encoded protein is CASSERGIEAFF.

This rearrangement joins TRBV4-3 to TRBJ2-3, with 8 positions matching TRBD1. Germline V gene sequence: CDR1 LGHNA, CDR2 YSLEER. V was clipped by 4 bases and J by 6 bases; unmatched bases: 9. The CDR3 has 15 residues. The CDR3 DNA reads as TGCGCCAGCAGCCCGGGACAGGCGCACGGGGATACGCAGTATTTT. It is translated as CASSPGQAHGDTQYF.

This chain's CDR3 is CAIRIDRAQETQYF. The CDR3 nucleotides read TGTGCCATCAGAATCGACAGGGCGCAAGAGACCCAGTACTTC. This rearrangement joins TRBV10-3 to TRBJ2-5; 7 bases are shared with TRBD1. The CDR3 consists of 14 residues. Trimming at V came to 6 bases and at J to 2 bases, leaving 6 bases not matched to a gene. Germline-derived CDR1 and CDR2 are ENHRY and SYGVKD.

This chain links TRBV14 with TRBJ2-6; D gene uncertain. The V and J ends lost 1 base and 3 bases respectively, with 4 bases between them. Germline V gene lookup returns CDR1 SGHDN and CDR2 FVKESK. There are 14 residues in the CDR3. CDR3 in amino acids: CASSQVNGANVLTF. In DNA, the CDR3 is TGTGCCAGCAGCCAAGTTAATGGGGCCAACGTCCTGACTTTC. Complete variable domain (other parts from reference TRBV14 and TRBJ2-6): EAGVTQFPSHSVIEKGQTVTLRCDPISGHDNLYWYRRVMGKEIKFLLHFVKESKQDESGMPNNRFLAERTGGTYSTLKVQPAELEDSGVYFCASSQVNGANVLTFGAGSRLTVL.

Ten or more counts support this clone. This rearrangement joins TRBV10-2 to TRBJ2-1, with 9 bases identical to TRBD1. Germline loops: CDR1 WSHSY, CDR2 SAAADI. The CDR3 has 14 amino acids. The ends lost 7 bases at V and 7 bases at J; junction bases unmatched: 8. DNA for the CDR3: TGCGCCAGCAATGCACAGGGGGCTGGGAATGAGCAGTTCTTC. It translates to CASNAQGAGNEQFF.

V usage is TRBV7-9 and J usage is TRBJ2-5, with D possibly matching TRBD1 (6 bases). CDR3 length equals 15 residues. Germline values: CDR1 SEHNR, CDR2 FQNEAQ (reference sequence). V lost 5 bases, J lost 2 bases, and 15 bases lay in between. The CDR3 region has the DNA TGTGCCAGCAGCCACAAACAGGGCGGGCAAGAGACCCAGTACTTC. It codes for CASSHKQGGQETQYF.

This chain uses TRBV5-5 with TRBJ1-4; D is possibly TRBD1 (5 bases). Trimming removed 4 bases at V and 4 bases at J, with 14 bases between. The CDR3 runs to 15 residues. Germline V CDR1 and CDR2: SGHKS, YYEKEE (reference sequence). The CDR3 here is CASSPVWGGNEKLFF. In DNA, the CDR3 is TGTGCCAGCAGCCCGGTTTGGGGGGGTAATGAAAAACTGTTTTTT.

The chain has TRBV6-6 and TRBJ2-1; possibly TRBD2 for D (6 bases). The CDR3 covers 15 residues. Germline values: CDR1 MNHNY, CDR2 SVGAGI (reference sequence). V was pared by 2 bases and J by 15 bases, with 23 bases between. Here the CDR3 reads CASSYESGTPAARFF. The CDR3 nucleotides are TGTGCCAGCAGTTACGAGTCTGGGACTCCCGCAGCGCGGTTCTTC.

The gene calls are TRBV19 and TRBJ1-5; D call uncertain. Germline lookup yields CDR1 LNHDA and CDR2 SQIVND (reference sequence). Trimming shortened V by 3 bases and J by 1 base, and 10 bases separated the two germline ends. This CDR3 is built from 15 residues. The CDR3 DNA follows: TGTGCCAGTAGTATTTCTCGGTCCAGCAATCAGCCCCAGCATTTT. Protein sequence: CASSISRSSNQPQHF.

CDR3 loop: CASSRGHGGYTF. CDR3 sequence (DNA): TGTGCCAGCAGCCGTGGACACGGTGGCTACACCTTC. The rearrangement joins TRBV6-5 to TRBJ1-2, with TRBD1 as a possible D gene (5 bases). Per the germline V gene, CDR1 is MNHEY and CDR2 is SVGAGI. V lost 6 bases, J lost 7 bases, and 12 bases lay in between. This CDR3 is built from 12 residues.

CDR3 sequence reads: CASSKGHWRLAKNIQYF. As DNA, the CDR3 is TGTGCCAGCAGCAAAGGGCACTGGAGGCTAGCCAAAAACATTCAGTACTTC. The chain has TRBV21-1 and TRBJ2-4; TRBD2, the table's D call, lacks a check against the DNA. TRBV21-1 is a pseudogene. The CDR3 consists of 17 residues.

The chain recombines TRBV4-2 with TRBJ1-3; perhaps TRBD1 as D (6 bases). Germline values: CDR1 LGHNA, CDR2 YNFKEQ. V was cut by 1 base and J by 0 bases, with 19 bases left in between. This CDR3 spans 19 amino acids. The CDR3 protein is CASSQGGGRARYSGNTIYF. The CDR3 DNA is TGTGCCAGCAGCCAAGGTGGGGGCAGGGCCCGATACTCTGGAAACACCATATATTTT.

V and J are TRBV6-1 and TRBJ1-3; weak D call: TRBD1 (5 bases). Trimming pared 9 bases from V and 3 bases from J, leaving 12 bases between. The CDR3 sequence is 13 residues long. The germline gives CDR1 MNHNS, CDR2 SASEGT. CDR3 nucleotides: TGTGCCAGTGAGGGAGGGGATGGAAACACCATATATTTT. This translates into CASEGGDGNTIYF.